This TCR beta chain came from a study of CD8+CD57+ T cells in acquired aplastic anemia listed by TCRdb under 2018. The study in broad terms: Extracted DNA from sorted CD4+ and CD8+ cells averaged around 3.5 ug, ranging from roughly 0.17 to 27.4 ug. CD8+CD57+ expansion was defined as a frequency above the mean frequency observed in healthy subjects.

This clonotype showed up many times. Its binding antigen is unknown. No qualities accompany the bases; no much larger clone lies one base away. V and J are truncated by 5 bases and 0 bases respectively, leaving an intervening sequence of 11 bases. The cysteine opens and the phenylalanine closes a CDR3 of 15 amino acids. Of all the DNA, just the CDR3 is kept, 45 bases in frame from base 1. For CDR1 and CDR2, the germline V gene (reference sequence) lists LNHDA and SQIVND. Expansion of CD8+CD57+ cells had been shown by flow cytometry in the patients chosen for sequencing. Every patient had a diagnosis of severe acquired aplastic anemia based on International Study of Aplastic Anemia and Agranulocytosis and Camitta criteria. No therapy had been received by the patients at the time of blood sampling. TCR repertoires of sorted CD4+ and CD8+ blood T cells from severe aplastic anemia patients and healthy subjects were deep-sequenced in the study. Patients were enrolled in the USA under clinicaltrials.gov protocols 00001620, 01623167, 00001397, 00071045, 00081523 and 00961064. Ficoll-Paque density gradient centrifugation was used to isolate peripheral blood mononuclear cells. Before DNA was extracted, CD4+ and CD8+ T cells were sorted using either FACS or magnetic beads.

General conclusions and limits of the study: Between patients and healthy controls, no significant difference in CD8+ Simpson's diversity was found (P=0.060). About 28 CD8+ CDR3 sequences were found in both patients and controls but appeared to be highly expressed in patients and within the immunodominant clones of the patients.

Profiling of TCR beta VDJ combinations and CDR3 sequences used genomic DNA as the template. An Illumina HiSeq 2000 was used for TCR repertoire sequencing. As for how the authors treated the data: TRBV/TRBJ rearrangement plots, CDR3 size and DJ length profiles, and Simpson's diversity index were used to evaluate the repertoires. The most abundant DNA sequence in the deep sequencing data was defined as the immunodominant clone. CDR3 amino acid sequences were screened for sharing across subjects and were compared with published repertoires and the VDJdb database. Using fastp at Q25 and MiXCR, TCRdb reprocessed the public reads and kept productive beta chains. When rows share a CDR3 protein, they turn into one entry using the most common DNA and genes. Clone size and V and J calls follow TCRdb, not the original study. Recorded for this sample are 160,000 or so distinct CDR3 sequences; about 45% of them occurred a single time. The ten largest clones take up 2.5% to 3% of the sample.

Input material: sorted CD4+, CD8+, or CD8+CD57+ T cells (not recorded which) from PBMCs. This receptor was obtained from a human donor with aplastic anemia. The chain links TRBV19 with TRBJ2-1, with the D gene not clear enough to name. The sequenced DNA is TGTGCCAGTAGTGCCCCAATGCTCTCCTACAATGAGCAGTTCTTC. This gives the protein CASSAPMLSYNEQFF.